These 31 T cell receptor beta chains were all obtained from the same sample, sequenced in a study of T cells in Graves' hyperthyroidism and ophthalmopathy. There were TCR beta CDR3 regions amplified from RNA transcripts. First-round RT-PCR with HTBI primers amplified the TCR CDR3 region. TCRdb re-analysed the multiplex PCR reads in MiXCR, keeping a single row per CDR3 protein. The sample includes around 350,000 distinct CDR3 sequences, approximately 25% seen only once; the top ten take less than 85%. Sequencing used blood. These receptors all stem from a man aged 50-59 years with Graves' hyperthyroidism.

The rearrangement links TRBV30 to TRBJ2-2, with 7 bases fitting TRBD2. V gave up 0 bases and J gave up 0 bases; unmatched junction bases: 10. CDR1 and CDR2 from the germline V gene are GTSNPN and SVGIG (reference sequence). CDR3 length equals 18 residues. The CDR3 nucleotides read TGTGCCTGGAGTGTACGGACGGGAGGAAAACCGAACACCGGGGAGCTGTTTTTT. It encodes CAWSVRTGGKPNTGELFF.

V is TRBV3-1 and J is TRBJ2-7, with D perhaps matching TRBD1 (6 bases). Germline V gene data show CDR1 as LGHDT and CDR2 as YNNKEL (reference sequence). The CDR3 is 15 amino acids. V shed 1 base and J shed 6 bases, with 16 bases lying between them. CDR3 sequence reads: CASSQGSSAGAEQYF. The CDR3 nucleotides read TGTGCCAGCAGCCAAGGAAGCTCGGCAGGGGCCGAGCAGTACTTC.

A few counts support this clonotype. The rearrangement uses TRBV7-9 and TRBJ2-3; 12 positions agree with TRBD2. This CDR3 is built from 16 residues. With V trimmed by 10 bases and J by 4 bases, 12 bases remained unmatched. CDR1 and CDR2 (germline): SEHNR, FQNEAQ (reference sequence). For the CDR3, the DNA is TGTGCCAACCATGCTCGACTAGCGGGAGAGGCAGATACGCAGTATTTT. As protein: CANHARLAGEADTQYF.

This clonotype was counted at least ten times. The CDR3 nucleotides read TGTGCCAGCAGTTTGGGGACAGGGGGCTACTACGAGCAGTACTTC. Protein sequence: CASSLGTGGYYEQYF. The rearrangement uses TRBV27 and TRBJ2-7; 12 bases fit TRBD1. Germline assignment: CDR1 MNHEY and CDR2 SMNVEV (reference sequence). The CDR3 runs 15 residues. J gave up 3 bases and V 3 bases, and 3 bases lay outside the gene matches.

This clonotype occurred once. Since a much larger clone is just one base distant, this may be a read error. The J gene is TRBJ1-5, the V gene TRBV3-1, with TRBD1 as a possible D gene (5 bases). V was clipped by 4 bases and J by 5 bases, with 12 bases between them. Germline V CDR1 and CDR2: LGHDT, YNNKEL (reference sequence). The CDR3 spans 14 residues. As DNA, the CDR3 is TGTGCCAGCAGCCGAGACAGAGGCTATCAGCCCCAGCATTTT. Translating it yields CASSRDRGYQPQHF. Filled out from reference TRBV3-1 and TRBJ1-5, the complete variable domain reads DTAVSQTPKYLVTQMGNDKSIKCEQNLGHDTMYWYKQDSKKFLKIMFSYNNKELIINETVPNRFSPKSPDKAHLNLHINSLELGDSAVYFCASSRDRGYQPQHFGDGTRLSIL.

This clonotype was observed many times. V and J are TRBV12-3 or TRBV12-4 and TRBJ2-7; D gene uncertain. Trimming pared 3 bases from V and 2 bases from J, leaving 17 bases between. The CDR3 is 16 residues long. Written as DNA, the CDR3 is TGTGCCAGCAGTTTTAGGGCTCAAGGCTCGCCCTACGAGCAGTACTTC. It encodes CASSFRAQGSPYEQYF.

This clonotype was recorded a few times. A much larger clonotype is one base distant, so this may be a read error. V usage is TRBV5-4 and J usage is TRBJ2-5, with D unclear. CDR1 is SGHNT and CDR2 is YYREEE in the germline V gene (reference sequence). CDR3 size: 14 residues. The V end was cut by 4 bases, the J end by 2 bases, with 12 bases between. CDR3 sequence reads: CASSGLVVQETQYF. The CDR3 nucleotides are TGTGCCAGCAGCGGATTAGTTGTTCAAGAGACCCAGTACTTC.

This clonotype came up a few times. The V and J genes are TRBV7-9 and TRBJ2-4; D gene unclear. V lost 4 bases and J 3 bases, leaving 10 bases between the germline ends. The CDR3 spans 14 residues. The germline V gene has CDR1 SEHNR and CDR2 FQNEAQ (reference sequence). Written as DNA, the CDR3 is TGTGCCAGCAGCTCTGCCCAGTTCAAAAACATTCAGTACTTC. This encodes CASSSAQFKNIQYF.

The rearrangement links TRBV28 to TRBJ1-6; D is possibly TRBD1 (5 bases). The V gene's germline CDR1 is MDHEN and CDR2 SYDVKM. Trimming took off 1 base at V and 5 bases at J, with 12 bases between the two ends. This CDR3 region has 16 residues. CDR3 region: CASSLFQGGNNSPLHF. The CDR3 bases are TGTGCCAGCAGTTTATTTCAGGGCGGTAATAATTCACCCCTCCACTTT.

The CDR3 loop reads CASSLQFRQYF. CDR3 in DNA: TGTGCCAGCAGTTTGCAATTTCGGCAGTACTTC. The chain recombines TRBV28 with TRBJ2-7; D unclear. The germline gives CDR1 MDHEN, CDR2 SYDVKM. Trimming removed 3 bases from V and 9 bases from J, with 9 bases in between. The CDR3 covers 11 residues.

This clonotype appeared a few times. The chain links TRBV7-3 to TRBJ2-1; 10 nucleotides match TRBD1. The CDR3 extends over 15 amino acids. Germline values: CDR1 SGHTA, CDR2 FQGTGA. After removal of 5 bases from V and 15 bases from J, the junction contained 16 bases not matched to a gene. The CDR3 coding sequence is TGTGCCAGCAGCACCACAGCCGGGACAGGGGCTGGTAGGTTCTTC. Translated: CASSTTAGTGAGRFF. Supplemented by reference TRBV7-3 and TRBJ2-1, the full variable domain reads GAGVSQTPSNKVTEKGKYVELRCDPISGHTALYWYRQSLGQGPEFLIYFQGTGAADDSGLPNDRFFAVRPEGSVSTLKIQRTERGDSAVYLCASSTTAGTGAGRFFGPGTRLTVL.

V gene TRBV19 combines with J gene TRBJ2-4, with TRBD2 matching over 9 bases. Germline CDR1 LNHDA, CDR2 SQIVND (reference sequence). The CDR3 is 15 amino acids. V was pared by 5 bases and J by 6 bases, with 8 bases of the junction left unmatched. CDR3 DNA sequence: TGTGCCAGTAGTTCCCTTAGCGGGAGTCTAAACATTCAGTACTTC. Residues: CASSSLSGSLNIQYF. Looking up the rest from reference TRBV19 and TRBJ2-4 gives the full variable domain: DGGITQSPKYLFRKEGQNVTLSCEQNLNHDAMYWYRQDPGQGLRLIYYSQIVNDFQKGDIAEGYSVSREKKESFPLTVTSAQKNPTAFYLCASSSLSGSLNIQYFGAGTRLSVL.

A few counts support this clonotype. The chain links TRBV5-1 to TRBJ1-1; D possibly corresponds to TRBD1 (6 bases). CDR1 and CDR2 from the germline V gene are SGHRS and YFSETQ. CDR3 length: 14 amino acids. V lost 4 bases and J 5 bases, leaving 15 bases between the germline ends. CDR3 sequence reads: CASSTEGGMTEAFF. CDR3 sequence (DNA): TGCGCCAGCAGCACCGAAGGGGGTATGACTGAAGCTTTCTTT.

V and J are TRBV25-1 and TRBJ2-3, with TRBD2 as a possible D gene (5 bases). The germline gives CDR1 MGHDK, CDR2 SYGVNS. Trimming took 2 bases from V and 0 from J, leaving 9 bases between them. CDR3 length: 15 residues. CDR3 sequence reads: CASSERGRSTDTQYF. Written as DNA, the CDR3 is TGTGCCAGCAGTGAAAGAGGGAGAAGCACAGATACGCAGTATTTT.

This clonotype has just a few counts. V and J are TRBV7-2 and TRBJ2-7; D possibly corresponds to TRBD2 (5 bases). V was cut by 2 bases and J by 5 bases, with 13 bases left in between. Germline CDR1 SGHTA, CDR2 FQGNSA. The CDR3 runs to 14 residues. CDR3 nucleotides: TGTGCCAGCAGCTTAAGAGGGATTCCCAACGAGCAGTACTTC. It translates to CASSLRGIPNEQYF.

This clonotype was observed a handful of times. CDR3 region: CATSGTGGATDGYTF. CDR3 DNA sequence: TGTGCCACCAGTGGGACAGGGGGCGCGACGGACGGCTACACCTTC. This chain connects TRBV24-1 to TRBJ1-2, with 11 bases that match TRBD1. The CDR3 is 15 residues long. V dropped 5 bases and J dropped 8; count of bases not matched to a gene: 9. Germline V gives CDR1 KGHDR, CDR2 SFDVKD.

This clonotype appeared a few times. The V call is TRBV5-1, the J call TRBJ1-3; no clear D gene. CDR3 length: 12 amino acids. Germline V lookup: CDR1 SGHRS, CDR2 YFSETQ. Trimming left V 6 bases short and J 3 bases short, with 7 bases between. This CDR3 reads CASTGYGNTIYF. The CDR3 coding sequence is TGCGCCAGCACCGGGTATGGAAACACCATATATTTT.

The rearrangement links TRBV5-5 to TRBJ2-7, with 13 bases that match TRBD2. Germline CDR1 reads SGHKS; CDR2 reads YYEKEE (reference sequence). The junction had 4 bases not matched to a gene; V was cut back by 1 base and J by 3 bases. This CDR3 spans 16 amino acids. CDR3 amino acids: CASSLRGTSGIYEQYF. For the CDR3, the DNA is TGTGCCAGCAGCTTGCGAGGGACTAGCGGGATCTACGAGCAGTACTTC. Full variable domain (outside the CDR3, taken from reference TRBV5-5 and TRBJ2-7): DAGVTQSPTHLIKTRGQQVTLRCSPISGHKSVSWYQQVLGQGPQFIFQYYEKEERGRGNFPDRFSARQFPNYSSELNVNALLLGDSALYLCASSLRGTSGIYEQYFGPGTRLTVT.

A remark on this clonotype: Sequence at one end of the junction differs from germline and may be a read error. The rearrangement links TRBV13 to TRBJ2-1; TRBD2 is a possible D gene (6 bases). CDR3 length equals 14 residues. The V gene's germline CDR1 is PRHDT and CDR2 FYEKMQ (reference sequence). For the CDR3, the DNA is TGTTCCAGCAGCTCTCAGGGACTCCCCAATGAGCAGTTCTTC. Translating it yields CSSSSQGLPNEQFF.

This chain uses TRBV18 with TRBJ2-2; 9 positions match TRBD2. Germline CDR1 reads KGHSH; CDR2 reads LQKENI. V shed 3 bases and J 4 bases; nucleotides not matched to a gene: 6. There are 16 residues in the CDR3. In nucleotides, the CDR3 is TGTGCCAGCTCACCCCTACTAGCGGGTGGCACCGGGGAGCTGTTTTTT. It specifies CASSPLLAGGTGELFF.

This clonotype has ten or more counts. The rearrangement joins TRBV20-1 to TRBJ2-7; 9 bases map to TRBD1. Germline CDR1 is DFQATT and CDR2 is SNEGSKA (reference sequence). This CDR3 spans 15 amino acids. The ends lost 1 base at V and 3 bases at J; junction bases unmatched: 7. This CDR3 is CSARVPGQGDYEQYF. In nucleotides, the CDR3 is TGCAGTGCTAGAGTCCCGGGACAGGGAGACTACGAGCAGTACTTC.

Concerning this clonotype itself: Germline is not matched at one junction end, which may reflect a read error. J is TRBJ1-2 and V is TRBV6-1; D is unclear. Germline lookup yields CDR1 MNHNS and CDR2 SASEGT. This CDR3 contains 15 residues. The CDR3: CASSPSIGAAYGYTF. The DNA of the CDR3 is TGTGCCAGCAGTCCCTCAATCGGCGCTGCCTATGGTTACACCTTC.

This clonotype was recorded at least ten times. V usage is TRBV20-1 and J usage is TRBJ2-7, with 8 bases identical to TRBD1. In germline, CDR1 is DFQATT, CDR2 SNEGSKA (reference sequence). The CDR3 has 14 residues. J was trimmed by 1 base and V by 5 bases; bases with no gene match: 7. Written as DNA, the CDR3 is TGCAGTGCTCAAGACTGGGACAGGTCCTACGAGCAGTACTTC. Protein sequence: CSAQDWDRSYEQYF.

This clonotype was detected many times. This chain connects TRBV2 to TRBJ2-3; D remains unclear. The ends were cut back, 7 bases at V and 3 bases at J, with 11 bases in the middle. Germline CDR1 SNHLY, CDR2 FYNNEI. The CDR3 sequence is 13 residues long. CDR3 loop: CASTSRTTDTQYF. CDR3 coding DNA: TGTGCCAGCACCTCAAGAACGACAGATACGCAGTATTTT. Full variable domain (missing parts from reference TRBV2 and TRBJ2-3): EPEVTQTPSHQVTQMGQEVILRCVPISNHLYFYWYRQILGQKVEFLVSFYNNEISEKSEIFDDQFSVERPDGSNFTLKIRSTKLEDSAMYFCASTSRTTDTQYFGPGTRLTVL.

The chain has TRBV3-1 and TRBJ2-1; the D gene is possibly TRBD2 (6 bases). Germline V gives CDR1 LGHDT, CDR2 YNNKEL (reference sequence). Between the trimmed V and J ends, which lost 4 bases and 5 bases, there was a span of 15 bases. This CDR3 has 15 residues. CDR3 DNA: TGTGCCAGCAGCCCGGGACTTGCGCGTAACAATGAGCAGTTCTTC. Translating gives CASSPGLARNNEQFF.

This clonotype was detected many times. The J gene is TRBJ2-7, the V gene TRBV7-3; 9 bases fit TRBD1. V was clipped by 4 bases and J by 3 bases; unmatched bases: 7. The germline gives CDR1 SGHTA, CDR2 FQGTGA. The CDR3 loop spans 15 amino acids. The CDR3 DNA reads TGTGCCAGCAGCTCTACCGGACAGGGGCTCTACGAGCAGTACTTC. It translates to CASSSTGQGLYEQYF.

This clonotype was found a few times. CDR3 sequence reads: CASSPRRRAGVGGELFF. CDR3 sequence (DNA): TGTGCCAGCAGCCCTCGCCGGAGAGCGGGAGTTGGCGGGGAGCTGTTTTTT. V usage is TRBV3-1 and J usage is TRBJ2-2, with TRBD2 matching over 8 bases. The CDR3 is made up of 17 amino acids. V gave up 4 bases and J gave up 7 bases; unmatched junction bases: 14. Germline V CDR1 and CDR2: LGHDT, YNNKEL (reference sequence).

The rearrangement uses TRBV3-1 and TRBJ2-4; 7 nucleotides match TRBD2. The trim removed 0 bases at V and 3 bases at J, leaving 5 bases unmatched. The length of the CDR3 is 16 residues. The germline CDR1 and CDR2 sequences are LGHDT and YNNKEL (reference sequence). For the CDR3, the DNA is TGTGCCAGCAGCCAAGAATCTAGCGGCGGCAAAAACATTCAGTACTTC. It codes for CASSQESSGGKNIQYF.

CDR3 amino acids: CASSSSGAPSTDTQYF. CDR3 DNA: TGTGCCAGCAGCTCTTCGGGGGCTCCTAGCACAGATACGCAGTATTTT. The V and J genes are TRBV7-3 and TRBJ2-3, with D perhaps TRBD1 or TRBD2 (6 bases each). V was cut by 4 bases and J by 0 bases, with 14 bases left in between. This CDR3 has 16 residues. CDR1 SGHTA and CDR2 FQGTGA come from the germline V gene.

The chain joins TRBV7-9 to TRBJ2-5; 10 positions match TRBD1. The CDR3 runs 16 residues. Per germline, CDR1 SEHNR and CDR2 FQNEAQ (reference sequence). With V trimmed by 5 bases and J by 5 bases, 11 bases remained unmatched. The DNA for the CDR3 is TGTGCCAGCAGCATGGGACAGGGGTTAATGCTGGAGACCCAGTACTTC. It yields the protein CASSMGQGLMLETQYF. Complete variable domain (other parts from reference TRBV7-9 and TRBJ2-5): DTGVSQNPRHKITKRGQNVTFRCDPISEHNRLYWYRQTLGQGPEFLTYFQNEAQLEKSRLLSDRFSAERPKGSFSTLEIQRTEQGDSAMYLCASSMGQGLMLETQYFGPGTRLLVL.

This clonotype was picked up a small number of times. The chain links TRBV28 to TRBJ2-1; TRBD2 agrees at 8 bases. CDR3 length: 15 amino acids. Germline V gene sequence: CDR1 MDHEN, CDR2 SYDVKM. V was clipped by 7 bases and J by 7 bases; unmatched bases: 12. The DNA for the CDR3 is TGTGCCAGCACCCCGGGACTAGGGGTGGGTAATGAGCAGTTCTTC. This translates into CASTPGLGVGNEQFF.